What follows is one T cell receptor (beta chain) and its context. This record comes from a study of blood T cell repertoires in COVID-19. This table comes from immunoSEQ multiplex PCR, and its TCRdb copy is limited to in-frame clones, with some not included. Of 160,000 or so clones listed, about 83% are singletons. The CDR3 spans 17 residues. V lost 5 bases and J 2 bases, leaving 16 bases between the germline ends. Germline V gene lookup returns CDR1 MDHEN and CDR2 SYDVKM. The chain carries TRBV28 and TRBJ2-6; tentative D call: TRBD1 (5 bases). The sample comprised peripheral blood. The clonotype originates from a woman aged 70 to 79 with COVID-19, enrolled during active disease. The CDR3 region has the DNA TGTGCCAGCAGTGCTTCTACAGGAAGGGCTGGGGCCAACGTCCTGACTTTC. It specifies CASSASTGRAGANVLTF.